The 5 T cell receptor beta chains presented below share a single source sample, sequenced in a study of immune evolution from preneoplasia to lung adenocarcinoma. Using immunoSEQ multiplex PCR, the repertoire was profiled, and TCRdb retains in-frame clones only, with some absent. The table lists tens of thousands of clones, approximately 80% of them singletons. Sequencing input: FFPE invasive lung adenocarcinoma tissue. The receptors were gathered from a person in their sixties or seventies with lung adenocarcinoma.

The chain joins TRBV28 to TRBJ2-1; TRBD2 matches at 10 bases. Germline-derived CDR1 and CDR2 are MDHEN and SYDVKM. Losses at the gene ends were 7 bases for V and 7 bases for J; bases not matched to a gene: 10. The CDR3 covers 15 residues. Here the CDR3 DNA reads TGTGCCAGCACCAAAGCGGGAGGGCCGGGGAATGAGCAGTTCTTC. It specifies CASTKAGGPGNEQFF.

The chain uses TRBV2 and TRBJ2-7; D not certain. This CDR3 has 15 amino acids. The germline gives CDR1 SNHLY, CDR2 FYNNEI. Trimming removed 4 bases at V and 2 bases at J, with 15 bases between. The CDR3 spells CASSGSRTNTYEQYF. CDR3 in DNA: TGTGCCAGCAGTGGGTCGAGAACTAACACCTACGAGCAGTACTTC.

Worth noting for this clone: Distinct nucleotide sequences in the sample also encode this CDR3. V and J are TRBV5-1 and TRBJ2-7, with a possible D match to TRBD2 (6 bases). This CDR3 spans 14 amino acids. V gave up 0 bases and J gave up 2 bases, with 9 bases separating them. Germline V gene sequence: CDR1 SGHRS, CDR2 YFSETQ. As DNA, the CDR3 is TGCGCCAGCAGCTTGGGAGCGGGCGCCTACGAGCAGTACTTC. It is translated as CASSLGAGAYEQYF.

The chain joins TRBV14 to TRBJ2-4; no reliable D call. There are 13 residues in the CDR3. The germline gives CDR1 SGHDN, CDR2 FVKESK. V lost 4 bases and J lost 6, with 10 bases in between. CDR3 sequence reads: CASSLGALNIQYF. The CDR3 region has the DNA TGTGCCAGCAGCCTGGGCGCCCTAAACATTCAGTACTTC.

J is TRBJ2-2 and V is TRBV9; D not resolved. This CDR3 has 14 amino acids. CDR1 SGDLS and CDR2 YYNGEE come from the germline V gene. V shed 4 bases and J shed 1 base, with 8 bases lying between them. CDR3 bases: TGTGCCAGCAGCATTTGGCGGAACACCGGGGAGCTGTTTTTT. It yields the protein CASSIWRNTGELFF.